This TCR beta chain was identified during a study of T cells in women clearing cervical HPV infection. Study-wide background: Control women cleared a single incident HPV16 infection within 12 months. Case blood drawn at lesion detection; control blood after infection cleared. Study observations and caveats: Associations may precede or follow infection; HPV-specific or memory T cells were not isolated. Cases carried less TRBV6-7 than controls: around 0.11% versus 0.15%.

Remarks on this clone: Its antigen remains unknown. The read ends 3 residues before the CDR3 terminus; that terminus is restored from the germline J gene.

Some clones are missing from TCRdb's copy, which holds only in-frame ones; the method was immunoSEQ multiplex PCR. This listing includes approximately 16,000 clones. Trimming removed 0 bases at V and 0 bases at J, with 8 bases between. CDR1 and CDR2 from the germline V gene are KGHDR and SFDVKD. CDR3 size: 16 residues. The rearrangement links TRBV24-1 to TRBJ2-1, with D hard to call. This clonotype was sampled from a woman aged 18-69 years with a cervical HPV16 infection that either progressed to CIN3+ or cleared (not recorded which). The specimen was blood buffy coat. CDR3 sequence: CATSDLSPSSYNEQFF. The CDR3 DNA, read in part, is TGTGCCACCAGTGATTTGTCGCCTAGCTCCTACAATGAG.